Listed here is a single T cell receptor beta chain. The same CDR3 can be traced to other DNA sequences in this sample. This sample stems from a study of blood T cell repertoires in COVID-19. The method was immunoSEQ multiplex PCR; TCRdb's version includes in-frame clones alone and lacks a portion of them. The sample gives more than 300,000 clones, about nine tenths of which show up once; about 6% is in the top ten. This CDR3 has 13 amino acids. CDR1 and CDR2 from the germline V gene are LNHDA and SQIVND (reference sequence). V lost 7 bases to trimming and J lost 7 bases; unmatched junction nucleotides: 2.

Material: peripheral blood. The sequence came from a woman in her 50s with COVID-19, enrolled during active disease. The chain recombines TRBV19 with TRBJ1-4; TRBD1 matches 11 bases. CDR3 protein: CASKDRGREKLFF. The CDR3 DNA sequence: TGTGCCAGTAAGGACAGGGGGCGTGAAAAACTGTTTTTT.